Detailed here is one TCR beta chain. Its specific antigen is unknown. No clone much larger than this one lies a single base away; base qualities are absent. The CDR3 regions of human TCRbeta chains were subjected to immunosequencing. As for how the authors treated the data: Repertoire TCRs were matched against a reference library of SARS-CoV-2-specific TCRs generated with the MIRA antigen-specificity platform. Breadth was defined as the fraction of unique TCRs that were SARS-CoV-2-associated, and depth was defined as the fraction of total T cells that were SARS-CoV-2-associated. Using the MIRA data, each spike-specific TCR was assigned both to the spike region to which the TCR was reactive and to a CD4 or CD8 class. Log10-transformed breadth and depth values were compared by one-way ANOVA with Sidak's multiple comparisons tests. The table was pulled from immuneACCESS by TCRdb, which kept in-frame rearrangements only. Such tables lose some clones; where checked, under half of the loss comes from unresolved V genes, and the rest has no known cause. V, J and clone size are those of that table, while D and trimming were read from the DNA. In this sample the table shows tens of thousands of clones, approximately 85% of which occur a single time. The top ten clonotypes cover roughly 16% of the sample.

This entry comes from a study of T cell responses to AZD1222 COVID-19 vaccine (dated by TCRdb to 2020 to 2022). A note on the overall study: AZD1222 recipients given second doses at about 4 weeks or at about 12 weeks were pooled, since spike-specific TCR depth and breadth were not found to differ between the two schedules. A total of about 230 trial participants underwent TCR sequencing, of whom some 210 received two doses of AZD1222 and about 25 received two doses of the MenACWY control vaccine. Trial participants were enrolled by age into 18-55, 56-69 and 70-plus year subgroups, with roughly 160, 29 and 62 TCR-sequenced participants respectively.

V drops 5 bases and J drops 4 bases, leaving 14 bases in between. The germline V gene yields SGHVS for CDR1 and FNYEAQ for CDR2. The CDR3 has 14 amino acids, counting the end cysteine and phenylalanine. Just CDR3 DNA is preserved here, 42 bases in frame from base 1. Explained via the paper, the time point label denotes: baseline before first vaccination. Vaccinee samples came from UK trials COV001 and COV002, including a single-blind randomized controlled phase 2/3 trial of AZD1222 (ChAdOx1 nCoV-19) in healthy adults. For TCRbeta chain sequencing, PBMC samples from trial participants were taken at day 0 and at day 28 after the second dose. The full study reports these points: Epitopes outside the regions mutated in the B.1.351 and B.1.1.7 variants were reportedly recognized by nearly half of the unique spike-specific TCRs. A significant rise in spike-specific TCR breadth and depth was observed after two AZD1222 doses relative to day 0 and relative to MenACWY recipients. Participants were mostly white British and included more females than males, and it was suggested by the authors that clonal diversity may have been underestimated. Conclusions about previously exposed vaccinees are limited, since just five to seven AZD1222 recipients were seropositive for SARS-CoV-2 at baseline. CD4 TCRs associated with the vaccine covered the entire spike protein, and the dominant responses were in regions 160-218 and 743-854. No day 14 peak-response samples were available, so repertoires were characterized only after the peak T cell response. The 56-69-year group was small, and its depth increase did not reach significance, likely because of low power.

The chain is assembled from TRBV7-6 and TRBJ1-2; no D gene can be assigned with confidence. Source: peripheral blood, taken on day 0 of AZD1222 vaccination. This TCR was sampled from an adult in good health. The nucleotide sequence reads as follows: TGTGCCAGCAGCCCCGGTCGTTGGGGCTATGGCTACACCTTC. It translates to CASSPGRWGYGYTF. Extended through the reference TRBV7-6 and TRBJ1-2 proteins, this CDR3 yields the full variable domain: GAGVSQSPRYKVTKRGQDVALRCDPISGHVSLYWYRQALGQGPEFLTYFNYEAQQDKSGLPNDRFSAERPEGSISTLTIQRTEQRDSAMYRCASSPGRWGYGYTFGSGTRLTVV.